This TCR beta chain was recorded in a study of cytomegalovirus exposure and HLA in healthy donors. Findings and limits, study-wide: Later on, a genetic analysis was performed. It linked a missense variant in DCLRE1C with V- and J-gene trimming of TCR beta. Exclusion as indistinguishable affected some V segments, including TRBV6-2 and TRBV6-3.

The PCR employed 60 Vbeta primers together with 13 Jbeta primers. Method: immunoSEQ multiplex PCR; TCRdb's copy keeps in-frame clones and lacks some. Of some 74,000 clones in the sample, around 80% were seen once. About this clone: No antigen is known for it.

The germline V gene encodes CDR1 GTSNPN and CDR2 SVGIG (reference sequence). V was pared by 4 bases and J by 5 bases, with 17 bases between. This CDR3 region has 14 residues. The chain links TRBV30 to TRBJ1-1; D gene ambiguous. The sequence was obtained from a male donor in good health and CMV-seronegative. The source material was PBMCs. The CDR3 DNA is TGTGCCTGGACCTCGAGGGCGGTTGGTACTGAAGCTTTCTTT. It encodes CAWTSRAVGTEAFF.